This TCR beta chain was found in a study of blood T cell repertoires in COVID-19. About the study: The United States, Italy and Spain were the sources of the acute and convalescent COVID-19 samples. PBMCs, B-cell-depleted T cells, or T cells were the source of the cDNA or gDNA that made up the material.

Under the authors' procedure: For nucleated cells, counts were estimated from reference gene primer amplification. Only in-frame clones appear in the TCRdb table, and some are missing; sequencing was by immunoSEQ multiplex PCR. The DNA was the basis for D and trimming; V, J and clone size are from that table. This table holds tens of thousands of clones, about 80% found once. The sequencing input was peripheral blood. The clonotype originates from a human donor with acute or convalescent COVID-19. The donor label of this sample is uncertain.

The CDR3 bases are TGTGCCAGCAGGGTACCACAGGATGATGAGCAGTTCTTC. Translated, it gives CASRVPQDDEQFF. The V call is TRBV2, the J call TRBJ2-1, with a possible D match to TRBD1 (5 bases). The CDR3 totals 13 residues. With 6 bases removed from V and 8 bases from J, the gap between germline ends came to 14 bases. Looked up from germline, CDR1 is SNHLY and CDR2 is FYNNEI. Full variable domain (missing parts from reference TRBV2 and TRBJ2-1): EPEVTQTPSHQVTQMGQEVILRCVPISNHLYFYWYRQILGQKVEFLVSFYNNEISEKSEIFDDQFSVERPDGSNFTLKIRSTKLEDSAMYFCASRVPQDDEQFFGPGTRLTVL.